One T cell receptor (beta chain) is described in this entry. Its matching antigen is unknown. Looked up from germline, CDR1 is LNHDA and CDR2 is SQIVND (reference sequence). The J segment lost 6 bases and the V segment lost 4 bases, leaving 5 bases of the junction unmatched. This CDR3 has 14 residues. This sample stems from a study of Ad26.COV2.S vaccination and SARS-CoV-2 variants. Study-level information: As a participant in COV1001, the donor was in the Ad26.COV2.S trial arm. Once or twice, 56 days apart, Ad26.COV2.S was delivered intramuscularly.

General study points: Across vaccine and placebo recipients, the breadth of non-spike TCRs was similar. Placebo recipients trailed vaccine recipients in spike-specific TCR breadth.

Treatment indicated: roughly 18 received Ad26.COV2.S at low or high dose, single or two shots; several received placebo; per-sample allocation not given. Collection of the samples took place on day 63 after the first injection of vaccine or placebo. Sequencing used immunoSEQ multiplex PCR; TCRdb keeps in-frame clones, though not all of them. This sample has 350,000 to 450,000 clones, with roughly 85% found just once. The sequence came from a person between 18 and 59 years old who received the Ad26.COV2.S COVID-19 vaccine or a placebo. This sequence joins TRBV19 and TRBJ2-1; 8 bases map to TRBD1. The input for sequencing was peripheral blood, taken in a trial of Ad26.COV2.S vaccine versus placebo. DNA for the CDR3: TGTGCCAGTAGTACCGGAACAGGGGGCAATGAGCAGTTCTTC. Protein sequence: CASSTGTGGNEQFF.